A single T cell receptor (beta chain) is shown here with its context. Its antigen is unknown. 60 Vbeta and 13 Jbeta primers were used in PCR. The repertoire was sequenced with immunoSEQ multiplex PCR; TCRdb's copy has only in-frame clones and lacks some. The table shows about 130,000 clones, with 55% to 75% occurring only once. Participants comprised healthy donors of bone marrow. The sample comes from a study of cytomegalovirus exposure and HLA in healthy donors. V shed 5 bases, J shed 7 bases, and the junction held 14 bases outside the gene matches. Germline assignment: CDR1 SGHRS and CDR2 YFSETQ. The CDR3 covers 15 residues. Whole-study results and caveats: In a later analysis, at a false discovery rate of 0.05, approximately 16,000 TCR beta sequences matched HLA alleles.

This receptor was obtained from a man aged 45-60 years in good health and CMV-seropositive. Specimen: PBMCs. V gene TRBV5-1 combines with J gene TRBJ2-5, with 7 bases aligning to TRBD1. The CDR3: CASRSTTGARGTQYF. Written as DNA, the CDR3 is TGCGCCAGCAGGTCTACTACAGGGGCTCGTGGGACCCAGTACTTC. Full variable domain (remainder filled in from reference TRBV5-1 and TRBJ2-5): KAGVTQTPRYLIKTRGQQVTLSCSPISGHRSVSWYQQTPGQGLQFLFEYFSETQRNKGNFPGRFSGRQFSNSRSEMNVSTLELGDSALYLCASRSTTGARGTQYFGPGTRLLVL.